The 32 T cell receptor beta chains below come from one sample, sequenced in a study of CD8 T cells in ankylosing spondylitis. No antigen is known for these receptors. TCRdb fed the 5' RACE reads into MiXCR, producing one record per CDR3 protein. The sample shows about 800,000 distinct CDR3 sequences, around 11% of them seen only once. Whole-study findings and limits: Seemingly distinctive of ankylosing spondylitis blood was a TCR beta motif formed by eight highly homologous variants.

Sequencing was carried out using blood, either unsorted or a sorted T cell fraction (not recorded which). The origin of the receptors is a male donor with ankylosing spondylitis.

This clonotype was seen only a few times. V is TRBV4-1 and J is TRBJ2-3; the D is unclear. V was shortened by 4 bases and J by 2 bases, with 16 bases between the two germline ends. The germline CDR1 and CDR2 sequences are MGHRA and YSYEKL. The CDR3 consists of 16 residues. CDR3 region: CASSRQSTAFTDTQYF. The CDR3 region has the DNA TGCGCCAGCAGCCGCCAAAGTACAGCTTTCACAGATACGCAGTATTTT.

This clonotype was seen only a few times. This chain links TRBV30 with TRBJ2-7; maybe TRBD1 (6 bases). Germline CDR1 reads GTSNPN; CDR2 reads SVGIG (reference sequence). Trimming removed 3 bases at V and 1 base at J, with 13 bases between. The CDR3 length is 14 residues. The CDR3: CAWRGRGRSYEQYF. CDR3 coding DNA: TGTGCCTGGAGGGGCAGGGGTCGTTCCTACGAGCAGTACTTC.

This clonotype was counted at least ten times. V and J are TRBV4-2 and TRBJ1-1; D might be TRBD1 (6 bases). This CDR3 is built from 17 residues. Trimming cost V 0 bases and J 0 bases, with 14 bases left between them. Germline V lookup: CDR1 LGHNA, CDR2 YNFKEQ. The DNA of the CDR3 is TGTGCCAGCAGCCAAGATTTAGGGGGGCGGATGAACACTGAAGCTTTCTTT. Protein sequence: CASSQDLGGRMNTEAFF.

J is TRBJ1-3 and V is TRBV5-6; maybe TRBD1 (6 bases). Germline V CDR1 and CDR2: SGHDT, YYEEEE. V was cut by 5 bases and J by 0 bases, with 15 bases left in between. The CDR3 is 16 residues long. CDR3 DNA sequence: TGTGCCAGCAGGCCCGGGGGGCCCCGCTCTGGAAACACCATATATTTT. Translating gives CASRPGGPRSGNTIYF.

This clonotype turned up a few times. This chain links TRBV5-5 with TRBJ2-7; 12 bases are shared with TRBD2. Germline assignment: CDR1 SGHKS and CDR2 YYEKEE (reference sequence). After removal of 2 bases from V and 6 bases from J, the junction contained 6 bases not matched to a gene. The CDR3 consists of 15 residues. The CDR3 protein is CASSFVTSGGREQYF. Written as DNA, the CDR3 is TGTGCCAGCAGCTTTGTGACTAGCGGGGGCCGCGAGCAGTACTTC.

This clonotype was detected a few times. The chain uses TRBV7-2 and TRBJ2-5, with TRBD2 identical over 10 bases. V lost 6 bases and J lost 0; bases outside the gene matches: 4. The CDR3 spans 15 residues. In germline, CDR1 is SGHTA, CDR2 FQGNSA. This CDR3 reads CASSLLAGYQETQYF. DNA of the CDR3: TGTGCCAGCAGTTTACTAGCGGGGTACCAAGAGACCCAGTACTTC.

This clonotype occurred a few times. This chain's CDR3 is CATSDNPYSGNTEAFF. The DNA for the CDR3 is TGTGCCACCAGTGATAACCCTTATTCGGGGAACACTGAAGCTTTCTTT. The J gene is TRBJ1-1, the V gene TRBV24-1, with no clear D. Germline-derived CDR1 and CDR2 are KGHDR and SFDVKD. This CDR3 contains 16 residues. V dropped 3 bases and J dropped 1 base, with 14 bases sitting between them.

This clonotype was detected only a few times. This chain connects TRBV28 to TRBJ2-5, with TRBD1 identical over 7 bases. Germline CDR1 MDHEN, CDR2 SYDVKM. This CDR3 has 15 amino acids. Losses at the gene ends were 6 bases for V and 4 bases for J; bases not matched to a gene: 11. CDR3 residues: CASRTKLTGRETQYF. The DNA of the CDR3 is TGTGCCAGCAGGACCAAACTGACAGGGCGAGAGACCCAGTACTTC.

This clonotype has ten or more counts. The V gene is TRBV29-1, the J gene TRBJ1-2, with 10 bases identical to TRBD1. From germline, CDR1 is SQVTM and CDR2 ANQGSEA. After removal of 6 bases from V and 3 bases from J, the junction contained 4 bases not matched to a gene. This CDR3 is 13 amino acids long. The CDR3 here is CSVVGQGDYGYTF. DNA for the CDR3: TGCAGCGTGGTAGGACAGGGGGACTATGGCTACACCTTC.

This chain connects TRBV5-6 to TRBJ2-4; tentative D call: TRBD2 (6 bases). Trimming pared 6 bases from V and 1 base from J, leaving 8 bases between. The CDR3 is 13 amino acids. Germline CDR1 SGHDT, CDR2 YYEEEE. CDR3 sequence reads: CASTLAAKNIQYF. The CDR3 region has the DNA TGTGCCAGCACCCTAGCGGCCAAAAACATTCAGTACTTC.

This clonotype was observed a few times. The chain recombines TRBV6-1 with TRBJ1-6; 7 bases are a match to TRBD1. Germline values: CDR1 MNHNS, CDR2 SASEGT. The CDR3 spans 15 residues. The V and J ends lost 5 bases and 6 bases, in that order; junction bases with no gene match: 7. The CDR3 region is CASSRRQGGNSPLHF. The CDR3 DNA reads as TGTGCCAGCAGTCGCCGACAGGGAGGTAATTCACCCCTCCACTTT.

This clonotype was counted many times. CDR3 sequence reads: CSAPSPGNTIYF. Written as DNA, the CDR3 is TGCAGTGCCCCATCGCCTGGAAACACCATATATTTT. The genes are TRBV20-1 and TRBJ1-3; D gene ambiguous. V lost 6 bases and J lost 2, with 8 bases in between. This CDR3 has 12 residues. From germline, CDR1 is DFQATT and CDR2 SNEGSKA (reference sequence).

A few counts support this clonotype. This CDR3 is CASSPGWLNTGELFF. CDR3 DNA: TGTGCCAGCAGTCCCGGGTGGCTTAACACCGGGGAGCTGTTTTTT. The chain combines TRBV2 with TRBJ2-2; D is ambiguous. With 5 bases removed from V and 2 bases from J, the gap between germline ends came to 12 bases. Germline values: CDR1 SNHLY, CDR2 FYNNEI. The CDR3 extends over 15 amino acids. The full variable domain, completed using reference TRBV2 and TRBJ2-2, is EPEVTQTPSHQVTQMGQEVILRCVPISNHLYFYWYRQILGQKVEFLVSFYNNEISEKSEIFDDQFSVERPDGSNFTLKIRSTKLEDSAMYFCASSPGWLNTGELFFGEGSRLTVL.

This clonotype showed up just a few times. This chain joins TRBV4-3 and TRBJ2-5, with TRBD2 identical over 7 bases. Germline V lookup: CDR1 LGHNA, CDR2 YSLEER. CDR3 length: 13 amino acids. The ends lost 4 bases at V and 5 bases at J; junction bases unmatched: 4. The CDR3 nucleotides read TGCGCCAGCAGCCGAAGCGGGGTGGAGACCCAGTACTTC. Protein product: CASSRSGVETQYF.

This clonotype was observed at least ten times. The chain uses TRBV7-2 and TRBJ2-2; 7 positions agree with TRBD1. The V gene's germline CDR1 is SGHTA and CDR2 FQGNSA. The CDR3 has 16 amino acids. V lost 2 bases and J lost 0; bases outside the gene matches: 3. CDR3 bases: TGTGCCAGCAGCTTAAGGGGGACAGCGAACACCGGGGAGCTGTTTTTT. Its protein is CASSLRGTANTGELFF.

This clonotype turned up a few times. The chain uses TRBV28 and TRBJ2-1, with D unresolved. The V end lost 3 bases, the J end lost 5 bases, and 14 bases lay between the germline ends. CDR1 is MDHEN and CDR2 is SYDVKM in the germline V gene. The CDR3 is made up of 15 amino acids. For the CDR3, the DNA is TGTGCCAGCAGTTTTCCGACCCTAGTTAACAATGAGCAGTTCTTC. Its protein product is CASSFPTLVNNEQFF. Full variable domain (remainder filled in from reference TRBV28 and TRBJ2-1): DVKVTQSSRYLVKRTGEKVFLECVQDMDHENMFWYRQDPGLGLRLIYFSYDVKMKEKGDIPEGYSVSREKKERFSLILESASTNQTSMYLCASSFPTLVNNEQFFGPGTRLTVL.

The table lists this clonotype with many counts. V gene TRBV12-3 or TRBV12-4 combines with J gene TRBJ2-7; D gene ambiguous. V lost 5 bases and J lost 2, with 13 bases in between. The CDR3 has 14 residues. The CDR3 loop is CASSPNSQTYEQYF. The CDR3 DNA sequence: TGTGCCAGCAGTCCCAATTCTCAAACCTACGAGCAGTACTTC.

This clonotype was picked up many times. The V and J genes are TRBV6-1 and TRBJ1-6, with 12 bases that match TRBD1. Unmatched junction bases numbered 6, after V lost 5 bases and J lost 7 bases. This CDR3 is built from 16 residues. Germline loops: CDR1 MNHNS, CDR2 SASEGT. The CDR3: CASSPTGQGANSPLHF. CDR3 DNA sequence: TGTGCCAGCAGTCCGACGGGACAGGGGGCCAATTCACCCCTCCACTTT.

This clonotype was counted a few times. The rearrangement uses TRBV25-1 and TRBJ1-2; D gene ambiguous. Looked up from germline, CDR1 is MGHDK and CDR2 is SYGVNS. The CDR3 has 12 amino acids. Trimming cost V 2 bases and J 8 bases, with 9 bases left between them. CDR3 DNA: TGTGCCAGCAGTGAACGCCAGAACGGCTACACCTTC. Translating gives CASSERQNGYTF.

This clonotype has more than one count but fewer than ten. The CDR3 sequence is CASSQGGAWDTEAFF. CDR3 in DNA: TGCGCCAGCAGCCAAGGGGGGGCTTGGGACACTGAAGCTTTCTTT. The chain links TRBV4-3 to TRBJ1-1; weak D call: TRBD1 (6 bases). Looked up from germline, CDR1 is LGHNA and CDR2 is YSLEER. This CDR3 comprises 15 residues. V lost 1 base, J lost 3 bases, and 12 bases lay in between.

This clonotype showed up just a few times. V gene TRBV7-6 combines with J gene TRBJ1-1; a weak D match, TRBD1 (5 bases). Per the germline V gene, CDR1 is SGHVS and CDR2 is FNYEAQ. V was cut by 3 bases and J by 4 bases, with 12 bases left in between. The CDR3 has 14 residues. The CDR3 DNA follows: TGTGCCAGCAGCTTTGTTAACCAGGGCACTGAAGCTTTCTTT. This gives the protein CASSFVNQGTEAFF.

This clonotype was picked up a small number of times. This chain joins TRBV4-2 and TRBJ2-1; 9 bases fit TRBD2. This CDR3 contains 18 residues. Per germline, CDR1 LGHNA and CDR2 YNFKEQ. The junction had 18 bases not matched to a gene; V was cut back by 6 bases and J by 6 bases. DNA for the CDR3: TGTGCCAGCAGTCTCGGGACCCTCTTCGGCGGGGGGGTCAATGAGCAGTTCTTC. Its protein product is CASSLGTLFGGGVNEQFF.

This clonotype came up many times. V usage is TRBV7-8 and J usage is TRBJ2-1; possibly TRBD2 for D (5 bases). From germline, CDR1 is SGHVS and CDR2 FQNEAQ. With 5 bases removed from V and 3 bases from J, the gap between germline ends came to 8 bases. The CDR3 is 13 amino acids. The DNA of the CDR3 is TGTGCCAGCAGCCCCGACTACTACAATGAGCAGTTCTTC. Protein product: CASSPDYYNEQFF.

In this sample, this clonotype turned up a few times. The chain couples TRBV24-1 to TRBJ2-5; 7 bases are shared with TRBD2. CDR1 is KGHDR, CDR2 SFDVKD, per germline. The length of the CDR3 is 16 residues. V gave up 2 bases and J gave up 2 bases; unmatched junction bases: 7. In nucleotides, the CDR3 is TGTGCCACCAGTGATTCGAGACTAGCTTCACAAGAGACCCAGTACTTC. Translating gives CATSDSRLASQETQYF.

This clonotype was seen a few times. This chain links TRBV6-5 with TRBJ1-4; no firm D call. Germline CDR1 and CDR2: MNHEY and SVGAGI. Trimming left V 2 bases short and J 4 bases short, with 8 bases between. This CDR3 region has 14 residues. The CDR3 is CASSYRQFNEKLFF. CDR3 bases: TGTGCCAGCAGTTACAGGCAGTTTAATGAAAAACTGTTTTTT.

This clonotype was recorded a few times. This chain links TRBV9 with TRBJ2-6, with a tentative D call TRBD2 (6 bases). V was cut by 2 bases and J by 0 bases, with 12 bases left in between. CDR1 and CDR2 from the germline V gene are SGDLS and YYNGEE. The CDR3 covers 17 residues. DNA of the CDR3: TGTGCCAGCAGCGTGTCGGGACTCCACTCTGGGGCCAACGTCCTGACTTTC. It yields the protein CASSVSGLHSGANVLTF.

This clonotype has ten or more counts. The V call is TRBV7-2, the J call TRBJ2-1; D is perhaps TRBD2 (6 bases). CDR3 length: 13 amino acids. The germline V gene has CDR1 SGHTA and CDR2 FQGNSA. The V and J ends lost 4 bases and 9 bases respectively, with 13 bases between them. In DNA form, the CDR3 reads TGTGCCAGCAGCTCCCGACTAGAGACTGAGCAGTTCTTC. Its protein is CASSSRLETEQFF.

In its sample, this clonotype was seen a few times. The chain couples TRBV28 to TRBJ2-5; 7 bases align to TRBD1. The V segment lost 7 bases and the J segment 5 bases; nucleotides outside the gene matches: 4. CDR1 is MDHEN, CDR2 SYDVKM, per germline. The CDR3 extends over 12 amino acids. CDR3 in DNA: TGTGCCAGCATCAGCAGGGGGGAGACCCAGTACTTC. Protein: CASISRGETQYF.

This clonotype was observed a handful of times. The chain couples TRBV2 to TRBJ2-1; 7 positions agree with TRBD2. V trimming: 3 bases; J trimming: 4 bases; junction bases outside the gene matches: 6. The CDR3 runs 15 residues. Germline-derived CDR1 and CDR2 are SNHLY and FYNNEI. In nucleotides, the CDR3 is TGTGCCAGCAGTGACGGGCGGGGGTCTTACAATGAGCAGTTCTTC. Its translation is CASSDGRGSYNEQFF.

The chain combines TRBV7-9 with TRBJ2-1; the D gene is possibly TRBD1 (5 bases). Per germline, CDR1 SEHNR and CDR2 FQNEAQ (reference sequence). Trimming pared 5 bases from V and 8 bases from J, leaving 7 bases between. The CDR3 runs to 11 residues. CDR3 in amino acids: CASSRTYEQFF. The CDR3 DNA follows: TGTGCCAGCAGCAGGACATATGAGCAGTTCTTC.

V and J are TRBV7-2 and TRBJ2-7, with D perhaps TRBD1 (6 bases). The CDR3 is 14 amino acids. V shed 5 bases and J shed 3 bases, with 14 bases lying between them. Germline CDR1 SGHTA, CDR2 FQGNSA. CDR3 in DNA: TGTGCCAGCAGCCCCGCCGGGACATTCTACGAGCAGTACTTC. It encodes CASSPAGTFYEQYF.

The CDR3 protein is CASTTGGLPYNEQFF. The CDR3 DNA is TGTGCCAGCACCACGGGGGGCCTCCCCTACAATGAGCAGTTCTTC. The chain couples TRBV6-2 or TRBV6-3 to TRBJ2-1; possibly TRBD2 for D (7 bases). This CDR3 has 15 amino acids. The V gene's germline CDR1 is MNHEY and CDR2 SVGEGT. Trimming removed 7 bases from V and 2 bases from J, with 15 bases in between.